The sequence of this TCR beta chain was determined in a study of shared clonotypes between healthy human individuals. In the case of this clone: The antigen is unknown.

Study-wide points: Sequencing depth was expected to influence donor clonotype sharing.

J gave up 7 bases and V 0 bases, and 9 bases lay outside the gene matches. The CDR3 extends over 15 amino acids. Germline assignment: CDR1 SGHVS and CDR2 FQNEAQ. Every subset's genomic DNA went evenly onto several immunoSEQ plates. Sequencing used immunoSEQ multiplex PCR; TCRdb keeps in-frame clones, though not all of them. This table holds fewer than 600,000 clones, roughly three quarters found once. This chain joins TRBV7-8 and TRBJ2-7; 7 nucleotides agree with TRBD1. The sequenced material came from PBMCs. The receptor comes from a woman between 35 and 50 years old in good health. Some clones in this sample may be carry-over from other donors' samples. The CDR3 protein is CASSLALQGLGEQYF. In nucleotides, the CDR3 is TGTGCCAGCAGCTTAGCCTTACAGGGGTTGGGTGAGCAGTACTTC.